This TCR beta chain was recovered during a study of T-cell reconstitution after alpha-beta-depleted transplantation in children. Looked up from germline, CDR1 is SGHKS and CDR2 is YYEKEE (reference sequence). V shed 4 bases and J 5 bases; nucleotides not matched to a gene: 6. This CDR3 comprises 15 residues. As it was prepared, the TCRbeta library received unique molecular identifiers. MiXCR, run by TCRdb on the PCR reads, gives a single entry per CDR3 protein. The sample consists of roughly 190,000 distinct CDR3 sequences, roughly 15% of them appearing once. This clonotype was observed a handful of times.

Sequenced here: PBMCs from the stem cell graft donor, sampled from the stem cell graft. The source of this sequence is a human donor who donated a stem cell graft to a child with acute lymphoblastic leukemia. The chain joins TRBV5-5 to TRBJ1-1; 12 nucleotides align to TRBD1. DNA of the CDR3: TGTGCCAGCAGCGGGACAGGGGGCCTGGGGACTGAAGCTTTCTTT. This codes for CASSGTGGLGTEAFF.